Below, 9 T cell receptor beta chains from the same sample are listed, as sequenced in a study of blood T cell repertoires in COVID-19. Sequenced by immunoSEQ multiplex PCR; TCRdb stores in-frame clones only, minus some. Of 350,000 to 400,000 clones listed, 88% are singletons. The sample consisted of PBMCs or T cells enriched from blood (not recorded which). The receptors derive from a woman aged 25 to 39 with acute COVID-19.

The V and J genes are TRBV24-1 and TRBJ1-2; TRBD1 aligns across 7 bases. V gave up 3 bases and J gave up 8 bases; unmatched junction bases: 11. The CDR3 runs 15 residues. Germline loops: CDR1 KGHDR, CDR2 SFDVKD. CDR3 coding DNA: TGTGCCACCAGTGATATCCGACAGGGAGGAGACGGCTACACCTTC. Protein: CATSDIRQGGDGYTF.

This clone came up once. The chain has TRBV11-3 and TRBJ2-3; D unclear. V was pared by 5 bases and J by 2 bases, with 5 bases between. This CDR3 has 12 residues. Germline assignment: CDR1 SGHNT and CDR2 YENEEA. The CDR3 region is CASSPNTDTQYF. DNA for the CDR3: TGTGCCAGCAGCCCCAACACAGATACGCAGTATTTT.

The V and J genes are TRBV7-9 and TRBJ1-6, with D possibly TRBD1 on 5 matching bases. In germline, CDR1 is SEHNR, CDR2 FQNEAQ (reference sequence). The CDR3 contains 15 residues. V lost 0 bases and J 10 bases, leaving 13 bases between the germline ends. CDR3 residues: CASSLAGRVRSPLHF. CDR3 bases: TGTGCCAGCAGCTTAGCGGGCAGGGTGCGCTCACCCCTCCACTTT.

V and J are TRBV13 and TRBJ1-2, with 8 positions matching TRBD1. Germline V lookup: CDR1 PRHDT, CDR2 FYEKMQ (reference sequence). V shed 4 bases and J 5 bases; nucleotides not matched to a gene: 12. There are 16 residues in the CDR3. The CDR3 DNA is TGTGCCAGCAGCTCCGGACAGGGTGCCTTGAAATATGGCTACACCTTC. Translation gives CASSSGQGALKYGYTF.

J is TRBJ1-4 and V is TRBV7-2; D ambiguous. Trimming removed 2 bases at V and 0 bases at J, with 13 bases between. The CDR3 is 17 amino acids. The germline V gene has CDR1 SGHTA and CDR2 FQGNSA. CDR3 in amino acids: CASSLRDLAATNEKLFF. The CDR3 nucleotides read TGTGCCAGCAGCTTAAGAGATCTAGCAGCAACTAATGAAAAACTGTTTTTT.

CDR3 in amino acids: CAWSVQGHGELFF. Here the CDR3 DNA reads TGTGCCTGGAGTGTACAGGGTCACGGGGAGCTGTTTTTT. The chain joins TRBV30 to TRBJ2-2, with D tentatively TRBD1 (6 bases). The CDR3 length is 13 residues. Per germline, CDR1 GTSNPN and CDR2 SVGIG (reference sequence). Trimming left V 0 bases short and J 7 bases short, with 9 bases between.

The chain recombines TRBV27 with TRBJ2-7; tentatively, D is TRBD1 (5 bases). Germline V gene lookup returns CDR1 MNHEY and CDR2 SMNVEV (reference sequence). This CDR3 is built from 14 residues. V gave up 5 bases and J gave up 3 bases, with 14 bases separating them. The CDR3 region is CASSPADKGYEQYF. The DNA for the CDR3 is TGTGCCAGCAGTCCTGCGGACAAAGGCTACGAGCAGTACTTC.

The chain is built from TRBV15 and TRBJ1-1; D possibly corresponds to TRBD1 (6 bases). The length of the CDR3 is 14 residues. Germline V gives CDR1 LNHNV, CDR2 YYDKDF (reference sequence). The V end lost 9 bases, the J end lost 0 bases, and 14 bases lay between the germline ends. The CDR3 region has the DNA TGTGCCACGAAGCCAGGGGCGATGAACACTGAAGCTTTCTTT. Its translation: CATKPGAMNTEAFF.

This chain joins TRBV6-5 and TRBJ1-4, with 8 bases fitting TRBD1. V shed 4 bases, J shed 15 bases, and the junction held 7 bases outside the gene matches. This CDR3 comprises 12 residues. Germline V lookup: CDR1 MNHEY, CDR2 SVGAGI. The CDR3 sequence is CASSSRDRLLFF. The DNA of the CDR3 is TGTGCCAGCAGTTCCCGGGACAGGTTATTGTTTTTT.